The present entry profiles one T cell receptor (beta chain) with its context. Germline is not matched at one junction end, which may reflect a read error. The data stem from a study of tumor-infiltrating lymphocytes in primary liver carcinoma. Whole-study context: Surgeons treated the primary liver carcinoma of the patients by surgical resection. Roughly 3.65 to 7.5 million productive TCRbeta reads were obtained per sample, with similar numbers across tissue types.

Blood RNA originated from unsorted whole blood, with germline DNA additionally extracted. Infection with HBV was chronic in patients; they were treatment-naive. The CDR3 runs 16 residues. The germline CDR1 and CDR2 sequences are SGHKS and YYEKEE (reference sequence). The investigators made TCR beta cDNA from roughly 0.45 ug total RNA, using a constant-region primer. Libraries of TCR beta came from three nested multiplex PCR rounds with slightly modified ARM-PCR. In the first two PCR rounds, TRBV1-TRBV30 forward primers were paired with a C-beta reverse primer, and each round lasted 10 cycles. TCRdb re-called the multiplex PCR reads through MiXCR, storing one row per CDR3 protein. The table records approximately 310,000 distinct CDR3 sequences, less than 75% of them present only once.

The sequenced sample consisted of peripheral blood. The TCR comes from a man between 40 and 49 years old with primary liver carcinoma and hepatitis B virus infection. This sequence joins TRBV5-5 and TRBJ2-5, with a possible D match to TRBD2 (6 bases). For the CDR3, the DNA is TGTGCCAGCAGCTTGAAGGATGCGGGACGTCAAGAGACCCAGTGCTTC. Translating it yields CASSLKDAGRQETQCF.